This T cell receptor (beta chain) was observed in a study of identifying expanded T cells in peripheral blood. Study-level results: Across healthy donors, higher total template counts meant significantly greater approximately two-week count variance. Differentially abundant clones: about 1.2 between replicates, 16.4 at around 14 days, 19 to 20 at four.

No infections or other immune events were documented during collection. Method: immunoSEQ multiplex PCR; TCRdb's copy keeps in-frame clones and lacks some. Of 90,000 to 95,000 clones in the sample, over 75% are singletons; the top ten hold under 6.5%. To note about this clone: Antigen unknown.

The sample comprised blood. This TCR was recovered from a person aged 18 to 69 in good health.

CDR3: CASSWRVAYEQYF. DNA of the CDR3: TGCGCCAGCAGCTGGCGGGTAGCCTACGAGCAGTACTTC. The chain employs TRBV5-1 and TRBJ2-7; TRBD2 might be the D (5 bases). V lost 3 bases and J lost 2, with 9 bases in between. The germline CDR1 and CDR2 sequences are SGHRS and YFSETQ. The CDR3 has 13 amino acids.